The 28 T cell receptor beta chains presented below share a single source sample, sequenced in a study of blood T cell repertoires in COVID-19. The data were produced by immunoSEQ multiplex PCR, yet TCRdb's version contains in-frame clones alone and is incomplete. Altogether approximately 230,000 clones are present, 70% to 85% being singletons, with the ten largest covering 7.5% to 10%. Sample: peripheral blood. The receptor set was obtained from an elderly man with acute or convalescent COVID-19.

The V and J genes are TRBV7-8 and TRBJ2-1; D is ambiguous. The CDR3 length is 15 residues. Germline loops: CDR1 SGHVS, CDR2 FQNEAQ. Trimming took off 4 bases at V and 0 bases at J, with 10 bases between the two ends. In nucleotides, the CDR3 is TGTGCCAGCAGCTCGTCTGTGAGCTCCTACAATGAGCAGTTCTTC. Translated, it gives CASSSSVSSYNEQFF.

In its sample, this clone was seen once. The CDR3 DNA sequence: TGTGCCAGTAGTATAGATTTACTAGCGGGTTGGGGGTCCTACAATGAGCAGTTCTTC. Amino acid sequence: CASSIDLLAGWGSYNEQFF. This chain uses TRBV19 with TRBJ2-1, with 9 bases lining up with TRBD2. This CDR3 region has 19 residues. J gave up 1 base and V 0 bases, and 10 bases lay outside the gene matches. Per germline, CDR1 LNHDA and CDR2 SQIVND (reference sequence).

The chain is built from TRBV5-1 and TRBJ2-7; TRBD2 agrees at 13 bases. This CDR3 contains 16 residues. The germline V gene encodes CDR1 SGHRS and CDR2 YFSETQ. V trimming: 0 bases; J trimming: 2 bases; junction bases outside the gene matches: 2. The DNA for the CDR3 is TGCGCCAGCAGCTTGGGACTAGCGGGAGGCACCTACGAGCAGTACTTC. Amino acids: CASSLGLAGGTYEQYF.

The V and J genes are TRBV4-2 and TRBJ1-2, with a tentative D call TRBD1 (6 bases). V was clipped by 1 base and J by 2 bases, with 11 bases between them. The CDR3 has 15 residues. The V gene's germline CDR1 is LGHNA and CDR2 YNFKEQ. CDR3 region: CASSQGTVDNYGYTF. The CDR3 DNA reads TGTGCCAGCAGCCAAGGGACAGTAGACAACTATGGCTACACCTTC.

This chain joins TRBV24-1 and TRBJ1-5; 7 nucleotides agree with TRBD1. Trimming at V came to 10 bases and at J to 0 bases, leaving 8 bases not matched to a gene. The germline gives CDR1 KGHDR, CDR2 SFDVKD. The CDR3 has 15 residues. The CDR3 loop is CATSGTEYSNQPQHF. The CDR3 DNA reads TGTGCCACTTCCGGGACAGAATATAGCAATCAGCCCCAGCATTTT.

The chain combines TRBV5-5 with TRBJ2-6; 7 nucleotides agree with TRBD1. V lost 4 bases, J lost 1 base, and 5 bases stayed unmatched. Germline loops: CDR1 SGHKS, CDR2 YYEKEE (reference sequence). This CDR3 is 16 amino acids long. The CDR3 DNA reads TGTGCCAGCAGCACCGCGACAGGGTCTGGGGCCAACGTCCTGACTTTC. This codes for CASSTATGSGANVLTF.

The chain uses TRBV2 and TRBJ1-1; weak D call: TRBD1 (6 bases). Germline lookup yields CDR1 SNHLY and CDR2 FYNNEI. Trimming took off 7 bases at V and 1 base at J, with 19 bases between the two ends. The CDR3 spans 16 residues. CDR3 DNA: TGTGCCAGCAACCGACCTCAGGACAGACCGAACACTGAAGCTTTCTTT. Protein product: CASNRPQDRPNTEAFF.

The rearrangement joins TRBV10-3 to TRBJ2-7, with D possibly TRBD2 on 5 matching bases. There are 15 residues in the CDR3. V dropped 3 bases and J dropped 6 bases, with 18 bases sitting between them. CDR1 and CDR2 from the germline V gene are ENHRY and SYGVKD. CDR3 sequence reads: CAISDWERESGEQYF. CDR3 coding DNA: TGTGCCATCAGTGATTGGGAAAGGGAGTCGGGCGAGCAGTACTTC.

This clone was seen just once. The chain employs TRBV5-8 and TRBJ1-5; D is possibly TRBD1 (5 bases). The CDR3 is made up of 13 amino acids. Trimming stripped 1 base from V and 9 bases from J, with 11 bases between. Germline loops: CDR1 SGHTS, CDR2 YDEGEE. CDR3 loop: CASSLSGAGPQHF. Here the CDR3 DNA reads TGTGCCAGCAGCTTGAGTGGGGCCGGGCCCCAGCATTTT. The complete variable domain, with remaining parts taken from reference TRBV5-8 and TRBJ1-5, reads EAGVTQSPTHLIKTRGQQATLRCSPISGHTSVYWYQQALGLGLQFLLWYDEGEERNRGNFPPRFSGRQFPNYSSELNVNALELEDSALYLCASSLSGAGPQHFGDGTRLSIL.

The genes are TRBV14 and TRBJ1-2, with 9 bases that match TRBD1. Germline values: CDR1 SGHDN, CDR2 FVKESK. The CDR3 runs 14 residues. Trimming removed 3 bases from V and 6 bases from J; junction bases left unmatched: 5. CDR3 in DNA: TGTGCCAGCAGCCAGTGGGACAGGGAAAATGGCTACACCTTC. Translated: CASSQWDRENGYTF.

DNA for the CDR3: TGTGCCAGCAGTGGGGGGGGAAACAATGAGCAGTTCTTC. Translated, it gives CASSGGGNNEQFF. The chain is built from TRBV12-3 or TRBV12-4 and TRBJ2-1; 7 nucleotides agree with TRBD2. The CDR3 consists of 13 residues. After removal of 5 bases from V and 5 bases from J, the junction contained 3 bases not matched to a gene.

This clone has only one observation. The V call is TRBV2, the J call TRBJ1-1; D is undetermined. This CDR3 has 14 amino acids. Per germline, CDR1 SNHLY and CDR2 FYNNEI. The V end was cut by 6 bases, the J end by 0 bases, with 11 bases between. The CDR3 region has the DNA TGTGCCAGCAGATTCAGAAAAATGAACACTGAAGCTTTCTTT. Encoded protein: CASRFRKMNTEAFF.

V and J are TRBV5-4 and TRBJ2-5; weak D call: TRBD2 (5 bases). Germline V gene data show CDR1 as SGHNT and CDR2 as YYREEE (reference sequence). V was trimmed by 6 bases and J by 5 bases, leaving 14 bases between them. This CDR3 has 13 residues. DNA for the CDR3: TGTGCCAGCACCCCGGGGTGGTTGGAGACCCAGTACTTC. As protein: CASTPGWLETQYF.

V and J are TRBV7-8 and TRBJ2-7, with 7 nucleotides matching TRBD2. The germline CDR1 and CDR2 sequences are SGHVS and FQNEAQ. The CDR3 is made up of 13 amino acids. With V trimmed by 4 bases and J by 6 bases, 6 bases remained unmatched. CDR3: CASSSGLPGEQYF. The CDR3 bases are TGTGCCAGCAGCTCGGGACTACCGGGCGAGCAGTACTTC.

The chain combines TRBV30 with TRBJ2-7; D might be TRBD2 (5 bases). V was clipped by 2 bases and J by 0 bases, with 17 bases between them. CDR3 length: 16 residues. CDR1 and CDR2 from the germline V gene are GTSNPN and SVGIG (reference sequence). CDR3 sequence: CAWSYNGLGSSYEQYF. For the CDR3, the DNA is TGTGCCTGGAGTTATAACGGACTGGGGAGCTCCTACGAGCAGTACTTC.

The CDR3 DNA reads TGTGCCAGCAGCTTGGGGACACGTCTCTATGGCTACACCTTC. This translates into CASSLGTRLYGYTF. The chain recombines TRBV5-6 with TRBJ1-2, with D perhaps TRBD1 (5 bases). Germline lookup yields CDR1 SGHDT and CDR2 YYEEEE. The CDR3 loop spans 14 amino acids. Deletions cut 0 bases from V and 4 bases from J, with 10 bases between.

This chain connects TRBV6-1 to TRBJ2-2; 14 bases map to TRBD2. The germline CDR1 and CDR2 sequences are MNHNS and SASEGT. The CDR3 spans 18 residues. Unmatched junction bases numbered 8, after V lost 4 bases and J lost 4 bases. In DNA form, the CDR3 reads TGTGCCAGCAGTGCTAAGGGACTAGCGGGAGCGAGCACCGGGGAGCTGTTTTTT. Its translation: CASSAKGLAGASTGELFF.

This clone was detected once. The gene calls are TRBV6-4 and TRBJ2-5; 9 bases align to TRBD1. Germline CDR1 and CDR2: MRHNA and SNTAGT. This CDR3 has 15 residues. V was clipped by 6 bases and J by 5 bases; unmatched bases: 10. The CDR3 DNA is TGTGCCAGCAGCCCCGACAGGGGGGGGATCGAGACCCAGTACTTC. This gives the protein CASSPDRGGIETQYF.

This clone was seen more than once but under ten times. CDR3 bases: TGTGCCAGTAGATCTTCGGGGGGGAATCAGCCCCAGCATTTT. It is translated as CASRSSGGNQPQHF. V is TRBV19 and J is TRBJ1-5, with TRBD1 as a possible D gene (5 bases). V gave up 6 bases and J gave up 4 bases, with 13 bases separating them. The CDR3 spans 14 residues. Per the germline V gene, CDR1 is LNHDA and CDR2 is SQIVND (reference sequence).

The rearrangement links TRBV28 to TRBJ2-1; D not certain. Germline V gene lookup returns CDR1 MDHEN and CDR2 SYDVKM. Trimming took 6 bases from V and 13 from J, leaving 13 bases between them. The CDR3 extends over 11 amino acids. DNA of the CDR3: TGTGCCAGCAGCCACCCGAGCGAACAGTTCTTC. This codes for CASSHPSEQFF.

This chain joins TRBV2 and TRBJ1-6, with no clear D. CDR1 and CDR2 from the germline V gene are SNHLY and FYNNEI. The V end lost 5 bases, the J end lost 8 bases, and 10 bases lay between the germline ends. This CDR3 comprises 13 residues. CDR3 loop: CASSLTGDSPLHF. CDR3 coding DNA: TGTGCCAGCAGTCTCACCGGGGATTCACCCCTCCACTTT.

The chain has TRBV14 and TRBJ1-1; D is ambiguous. The CDR3 length is 13 residues. The germline CDR1 and CDR2 sequences are SGHDN and FVKESK. V was cut by 6 bases and J by 1 base, with 9 bases left in between. The CDR3 sequence is CASSYLRNTEAFF. The DNA of the CDR3 is TGTGCCAGCAGTTACCTCAGGAACACTGAAGCTTTCTTT.

The chain has TRBV5-1 and TRBJ2-5, with D tentatively TRBD1 (5 bases). Looked up from germline, CDR1 is SGHRS and CDR2 is YFSETQ. The CDR3 has 14 amino acids. V dropped 3 bases and J dropped 2 bases, with 11 bases sitting between them. DNA of the CDR3: TGCGCCAGCAGCTCGGACAACCAGCAAGAGACCCAGTACTTC. Amino acid sequence: CASSSDNQQETQYF.

This chain joins TRBV5-1 and TRBJ1-1, with D unresolved. This CDR3 is 16 amino acids long. CDR1 is SGHRS and CDR2 is YFSETQ in the germline V gene. V was shortened by 0 bases and J by 5 bases, with 17 bases between the two germline ends. As DNA, the CDR3 is TGCGCCAGCAGCTTGGTCAGCGGGGTCCCGAGAACTGAAGCTTTCTTT. Its translation is CASSLVSGVPRTEAFF.

The chain uses TRBV19 and TRBJ2-7, with 8 bases matching TRBD2. The J segment lost 9 bases and the V segment lost 5 bases, leaving 9 bases of the junction unmatched. In germline, CDR1 is LNHDA, CDR2 SQIVND (reference sequence). The CDR3 runs to 13 residues. The CDR3: CASSAGTSSLQYF. The CDR3 nucleotides are TGTGCCAGTAGTGCCGGGACTAGTAGCTTGCAGTACTTC.

The chain carries TRBV5-1 and TRBJ1-2, with D uncertain. This CDR3 spans 15 amino acids. Germline CDR1 SGHRS, CDR2 YFSETQ. Trimming cost V 6 bases and J 4 bases, with 19 bases left between them. CDR3 nucleotides: TGCGCCAGCAACCCAGATCAGCGGCGGGCCTATGGCTACACCTTC. This sequence encodes CASNPDQRRAYGYTF.

This clone was seen just once. The chain is built from TRBV24-1 and TRBJ1-5; D remains unclear. Germline assignment: CDR1 KGHDR and CDR2 SFDVKD. CDR3 length: 14 amino acids. V was trimmed by 5 bases and J by 0 bases, leaving 7 bases between them. The CDR3 sequence: CATSGQNSNQPQHF. CDR3 in DNA: TGTGCCACCAGTGGGCAGAATAGCAATCAGCCCCAGCATTTT.

This chain joins TRBV2 and TRBJ1-1, with 7 bases fitting TRBD1. The CDR3 spans 14 residues. V shed 6 bases and J 2 bases; nucleotides not matched to a gene: 6. The germline gives CDR1 SNHLY, CDR2 FYNNEI. The chain's CDR3 is CASSYRGPNTEAFF. CDR3 DNA sequence: TGTGCCAGCAGCTACAGGGGACCTAACACTGAAGCTTTCTTT.